The 26 T cell receptor beta chains below come from one sample, sequenced in a study of T cells in Graves' hyperthyroidism and ophthalmopathy (dated by TCRdb to the late 2010s). The library was built by means of multiplex PCR. TCRdb lists the instrument as Illumina HiSeq 2000. Amplification of TCR beta CDR3 regions was carried out from RNA transcripts. The first round of RT-PCR for the TCR CDR3 was performed with the HTBI primer set and the Qiagen OneStep RT-PCR kit. TCRdb applied fastp at Q25 and MiXCR to the public reads, then kept only in-frame beta chains. Each entry merges the rows of one CDR3 protein and shows their most common DNA and genes. The sample table records hundreds of thousands of distinct CDR3 sequences; approximately 24% of these occur just once. About 10% of the sample lies in the top ten. Input material: blood. The receptors shown here come from a woman in her 30s with Graves' ophthalmopathy.

This sequence joins TRBV12-3 or TRBV12-4 and TRBJ2-2; D is unclear. The ends were cut back, 8 bases at V and 0 bases at J, with 13 bases in the middle. This CDR3 region has 15 residues. The CDR3 DNA follows: TGTGCCAGCTCGGACCGCCGACCGAACACCGGGGAGCTGTTTTTT. Translated, it gives CASSDRRPNTGELFF.

The chain combines TRBV6-1 with TRBJ2-6, with D uncertain. V was cut by 6 bases and J by 0 bases, with 6 bases left in between. There are 14 residues in the CDR3. Germline values: CDR1 MNHNS, CDR2 SASEGT. The CDR3, as DNA: TGTGCCAGCAGGAGAAACTCTGGGGCCAACGTCCTGACTTTC. It yields the protein CASRRNSGANVLTF.

This clonotype was observed at least ten times. The chain is built from TRBV5-1 and TRBJ2-5, with D hard to call. The CDR3 consists of 14 residues. Trimming cost V 7 bases and J 2 bases, with 15 bases left between them. CDR1 is SGHRS and CDR2 is YFSETQ in the germline V gene. The CDR3, as DNA: TGCGCCAGCTCTATAGGGCAGACTCAAGAGACCCAGTACTTC. This gives the protein CASSIGQTQETQYF. Full variable domain (remainder filled in from reference TRBV5-1 and TRBJ2-5): KAGVTQTPRYLIKTRGQQVTLSCSPISGHRSVSWYQQTPGQGLQFLFEYFSETQRNKGNFPGRFSGRQFSNSRSEMNVSTLELGDSALYLCASSIGQTQETQYFGPGTRLLVL.

The rearrangement uses TRBV28 and TRBJ1-5; 8 bases map to TRBD1. This CDR3 has 16 residues. In germline, CDR1 is MDHEN, CDR2 SYDVKM. J lost 6 bases, V lost 4 bases, and 11 bases had no gene match. The CDR3 DNA reads TGTGCCAGCAGTTCTGGGAGACAGGGGTTTGGTCAGCCCCAGCATTTT. Protein: CASSSGRQGFGQPQHF.

The sample holds many counts of this clonotype. This chain joins TRBV29-1 and TRBJ2-7; perhaps TRBD1 as D (5 bases). V lost 6 bases to trimming and J lost 4 bases, with 19 bases between them. This CDR3 region has 14 residues. Germline CDR1 reads SQVTM; CDR2 reads ANQGSEA. The CDR3 nucleotides read TGCAGCGTCCAAAAACTATCTGACAGTTACGAGCAGTACTTC. The encoded protein is CSVQKLSDSYEQYF.

This clonotype was observed a few times. This chain connects TRBV6-4 to TRBJ2-5, with TRBD1 matching over 7 bases. The CDR3 is 15 residues long. Germline V gene sequence: CDR1 MRHNA, CDR2 SNTAGT. V lost 4 bases to trimming and J lost 2 bases; unmatched junction nucleotides: 7. The CDR3 sequence: CASSGGQTKQETQYF. CDR3 DNA sequence: TGTGCCAGCAGTGGGGGACAGACAAAACAAGAGACCCAGTACTTC.

This clonotype showed up many times. This chain links TRBV6-5 with TRBJ2-6, with D maybe TRBD2 (7 bases). Trimming shortened V by 0 bases and J by 3 bases, and 9 bases separated the two germline ends. Germline V gives CDR1 MNHEY, CDR2 SVGAGI. The CDR3 runs 16 residues. CDR3 protein: CASSYSGGRGANVLTF. CDR3 DNA: TGTGCCAGCAGTTACTCGGGGGGGCGTGGGGCCAACGTCCTGACTTTC.

On this clonotype itself: At one end the junction does not follow the germline gene, possibly because of a read error. The CDR3 loop is CAGSQVVTGELFF. Here the CDR3 DNA reads TGTGCCGGCAGCCAAGTGGTGACCGGGGAGCTGTTTTTT. The rearrangement links TRBV3-1 to TRBJ2-2; D unclear. The germline CDR1 and CDR2 sequences are LGHDT and YNNKEL (reference sequence). The CDR3 sequence is 13 residues long.

This clonotype was counted only a few times. This chain connects TRBV12-3 or TRBV12-4 to TRBJ2-2; 8 bases match TRBD2. V shed 6 bases and J 5 bases; nucleotides not matched to a gene: 8. There are 15 residues in the CDR3. CDR3 region: CASREAGDGTGELFF. DNA for the CDR3: TGTGCCAGCAGGGAAGCGGGAGATGGAACCGGGGAGCTGTTTTTT.

This clonotype appeared a few times. The chain couples TRBV3-1 to TRBJ1-2; D not resolved. CDR3 length: 12 residues. The germline V gene has CDR1 LGHDT and CDR2 YNNKEL (reference sequence). V was clipped by 7 bases and J by 4 bases, with 10 bases between them. The CDR3 here is CASKHPGYGYTF. CDR3 nucleotides: TGTGCCAGCAAACACCCGGGCTATGGCTACACCTTC.

This clonotype was picked up a small number of times. V is TRBV6-1 and J is TRBJ2-7; 12 positions match TRBD2. The germline gives CDR1 MNHNS, CDR2 SASEGT. The trim removed 0 bases at V and 3 bases at J, leaving 3 bases unmatched. The CDR3 has 16 residues. CDR3 loop: CASSEASGLAGYEQYF. The DNA of the CDR3 is TGTGCCAGCAGTGAAGCCTCGGGACTAGCGGGCTACGAGCAGTACTTC.

The genes are TRBV6-1 and TRBJ1-1; D unresolved. The CDR3 loop spans 13 amino acids. With 5 bases removed from V and 7 bases from J, the gap between germline ends came to 14 bases. Germline loops: CDR1 MNHNS, CDR2 SASEGT. The CDR3 protein is CASSPIGGDEAFF. The CDR3 DNA reads as TGTGCCAGCAGTCCCATAGGTGGGGATGAAGCTTTCTTT.

This clonotype was observed many times. This chain links TRBV5-1 with TRBJ2-7, with D perhaps matching TRBD1 (6 bases). This CDR3 is built from 15 residues. CDR1 and CDR2 from the germline V gene are SGHRS and YFSETQ. Trimming stripped 4 bases from V and 4 bases from J, with 18 bases between. The CDR3: CASSPEGQPGYEQYF. CDR3 nucleotides: TGCGCCAGCAGCCCGGAAGGACAGCCGGGATACGAGCAGTACTTC. The variable domain in full, completed from reference TRBV5-1 and TRBJ2-7, reads KAGVTQTPRYLIKTRGQQVTLSCSPISGHRSVSWYQQTPGQGLQFLFEYFSETQRNKGNFPGRFSGRQFSNSRSEMNVSTLELGDSALYLCASSPEGQPGYEQYFGPGTRLTVT.

The J gene is TRBJ2-7, the V gene TRBV9; D gene unclear. CDR1 is SGDLS and CDR2 is YYNGEE in the germline V gene. V lost 0 bases, J lost 5 bases, and 6 bases lay in between. CDR3 size: 12 residues. CDR3 loop: CASSVVENEQYF. The CDR3 DNA is TGTGCCAGCAGCGTAGTCGAGAACGAGCAGTACTTC.

The chain recombines TRBV3-1 with TRBJ2-7; 7 nucleotides align to TRBD1. This CDR3 has 12 amino acids. The germline V gene has CDR1 LGHDT and CDR2 YNNKEL (reference sequence). Unmatched junction bases numbered 7, after V lost 4 bases and J lost 10 bases. Here the CDR3 DNA reads TGTGCCAGCAGCCCCTACAGGGGACCTCAGTACTTC. This sequence encodes CASSPYRGPQYF.

This chain connects TRBV20-1 to TRBJ2-5; D unclear. Germline V gene sequence: CDR1 DFQATT, CDR2 SNEGSKA (reference sequence). The CDR3 contains 15 residues. Trimming took 0 bases from V and 1 from J, leaving 12 bases between them. CDR3 sequence (DNA): TGCAGTGCTAGAGATCGGGTCAGAACCCAAGAGACCCAGTACTTC. Its protein is CSARDRVRTQETQYF.

V gene TRBV5-1 combines with J gene TRBJ2-2, with D perhaps TRBD1 or TRBD2 (5 bases each). This CDR3 has 14 residues. V lost 4 bases to trimming and J lost 8 bases, with 15 bases between them. Germline loops: CDR1 SGHRS, CDR2 YFSETQ. The CDR3 region has the DNA TGCGCCAGCAGCCGGGGCGATGTGGCTGGGGAGCTGTTTTTT. This sequence encodes CASSRGDVAGELFF.

In its sample, this clonotype was seen many times. The CDR3 coding sequence is TGTGCCAGCAGCTTATGGCGGGGGAGCTCCTACGAGCAGTACTTC. This encodes CASSLWRGSSYEQYF. This chain joins TRBV7-2 and TRBJ2-7; TRBD2 matches at 7 bases. V dropped 2 bases and J dropped 0; count of bases not matched to a gene: 4. CDR1 and CDR2 from the germline V gene are SGHTA and FQGNSA. The CDR3 extends over 15 amino acids.

A single count supports this clonotype. Since a much larger clone is just one base distant, this may be a read error. The chain recombines TRBV11-1 with TRBJ2-3, with TRBD2 matching over 16 bases. CDR1 SGHAT and CDR2 FQDESV come from the germline V gene (reference sequence). This CDR3 region has 18 residues. Trimming removed 5 bases from V and 4 bases from J; junction bases left unmatched: 9. The CDR3 is CASSPGTSGGALSDTQYF. In nucleotides, the CDR3 is TGTGCCAGCAGCCCTGGGACTAGCGGGGGGGCGCTATCAGATACGCAGTATTTT.

The chain has TRBV5-5 and TRBJ1-6, with a weak D call TRBD1 (6 bases). CDR3 length equals 18 residues. V lost 5 bases and J lost 6, with 24 bases in between. Germline V gene lookup returns CDR1 SGHKS and CDR2 YYEKEE (reference sequence). The CDR3 protein is CASSLGAAGALLNSPLHF. CDR3 bases: TGTGCCAGCAGTCTGGGAGCGGCAGGGGCGTTGCTTAATTCACCCCTCCACTTT.

The V and J genes are TRBV12-3 or TRBV12-4 and TRBJ1-2; weak D call: TRBD1 (6 bases). This CDR3 spans 14 amino acids. V dropped 8 bases and J dropped 3 bases, with 16 bases sitting between them. The CDR3 spells CASVKEGVDYGYTF. The CDR3 DNA sequence: TGTGCCAGCGTCAAGGAGGGGGTCGACTATGGCTACACCTTC.

This clonotype appeared many times. The CDR3 DNA is TGTGCCAGCAGTTACAACTTGGGCACTAGCTACGAGCAGTACTTC. Its protein product is CASSYNLGTSYEQYF. The rearrangement uses TRBV6-5 and TRBJ2-7; D might be TRBD2 (5 bases). The length of the CDR3 is 15 residues. V lost 2 bases and J 3 bases, leaving 14 bases between the germline ends. Germline CDR1 and CDR2: MNHEY and SVGAGI.

This clonotype was detected many times. The chain couples TRBV19 to TRBJ1-1; D remains ambiguous. The CDR3 runs to 14 residues. Germline V gives CDR1 LNHDA, CDR2 SQIVND (reference sequence). V was trimmed by 3 bases and J by 1 base, leaving 9 bases between them. CDR3 protein: CASSIWTGNTEAFF. The CDR3 DNA follows: TGTGCCAGTAGTATCTGGACGGGGAACACTGAAGCTTTCTTT.

There are many counts of this clonotype. The V call is TRBV28, the J call TRBJ2-5; D gene unclear. Trimming took off 5 bases at V and 0 bases at J, with 10 bases between the two ends. Germline V lookup: CDR1 MDHEN, CDR2 SYDVKM. This CDR3 contains 14 residues. CDR3 region: CASSTYENQETQYF. The CDR3 DNA reads TGTGCCAGCAGTACCTATGAAAACCAAGAGACCCAGTACTTC.

As for this clonotype: This may be a read error: a much more frequent sequence differs by one nucleotide. The chain is built from TRBV5-1 and TRBJ1-2, with 8 positions matching TRBD1. Germline V gives CDR1 SGHRS, CDR2 YFSETQ. The CDR3 contains 15 residues. CDR3 residues: CASSPPGQARYGCTF. As DNA, the CDR3 is TGCGCCAGCAGCCCGCCGGGACAGGCTCGGTATGGCTGCACCTTC.

V usage is TRBV27 and J usage is TRBJ1-1, with D unresolved. The V end lost 6 bases, the J end lost 8 bases, and 16 bases lay between the germline ends. CDR1 is MNHEY, CDR2 SMNVEV, per germline (reference sequence). The CDR3 length is 13 residues. The CDR3: CASRGRTTWEAFF. CDR3 in DNA: TGTGCCAGCAGAGGACGGACTACTTGGGAAGCTTTCTTT.